Given below is one T cell receptor beta chain in context. Using immunoSEQ multiplex PCR, the repertoire was profiled, and TCRdb retains in-frame clones only, with some absent. The table shows around 190,000 clones, with around 86% occurring only once. This specimen comes from a study of blood T cell repertoires in COVID-19. Whole-study context: From T cells, B-cell-depleted T cells, or PBMCs came the material, which was cDNA or gDNA.

There are 12 residues in the CDR3. The germline V gene encodes CDR1 SGDLS and CDR2 YYNGEE. Trimming shortened V by 4 bases and J by 14 bases, and 16 bases separated the two germline ends. Living in about two dozen US areas, the participants were between roughly 18 and 89 years of age. The J gene is TRBJ2-1, the V gene TRBV9; possible D gene TRBD2, 6 bases. Sample: PBMCs or T cells enriched from blood (not recorded which). The source of this sequence is a man aged 35 to 55 with acute COVID-19. CDR3 amino acids: CASSPHGRGEFF. Written as DNA, the CDR3 is TGTGCCAGCAGCCCCCACGGGAGAGGGGAGTTCTTC.